Listed below are T cell receptor beta chains from one sample, sequenced in a study of blood T cell repertoires in COVID-19. Sequencing was performed with immunoSEQ multiplex PCR; in TCRdb, only in-frame clones are kept and a portion is missing. The sample carries approximately 80,000 clones, under 80% recorded once. The material sequenced was peripheral blood. All receptors derive from a human donor in a cohort sampled during active COVID-19. CDR3s include the opening cysteine and the closing phenylalanine or tryptophan. Fields, in order: CDR3 protein, J gene, V gene.

CASSQGSGQETQYF TRBJ2-5 TRBV4-1
CASSDRGAYGYTF TRBJ1-2 TRBV3-1/TRBV3-2
CASSRGLGTAINEKLFF TRBJ1-4 TRBV3-1/TRBV3-2
CASSVAGGAGGELFF TRBJ2-2 TRBV9
CASSQVGQVYEQYF TRBJ2-7 TRBV4-1
CASTPSGGPRDTQYF TRBJ2-3 TRBV5-1
CASLSATGGRQPQHF TRBJ1-5 TRBV19
CASSLYIYEQYF TRBJ2-7 TRBV12-3/TRBV12-4
CASSRITVSTGELFF TRBJ2-2 TRBV5-1
CASSPGLPEAFF TRBJ1-1 TRBV7-9
CASSLLAQGGPPRNQPQHF TRBJ1-5 TRBV28
CASSYAQGDTDTQYF TRBJ2-3 TRBV6-5
CASSSRLAGGPETQYF TRBJ2-5 TRBV11-2
CASSQDSRYPYEQYF TRBJ2-7 TRBV3-1/TRBV3-2
CASSKEAGRETQYF TRBJ2-5 TRBV21-1
CASSPEETQYF TRBJ2-5 TRBV2
CASRYFQGLGYEQFF TRBJ2-1 TRBV7-2
CASTSYQREGVSEQFF TRBJ2-1 TRBV27
CSVEDLTGNYEQYF TRBJ2-7 TRBV29-1
CASSFLRDRGGNTEAFF TRBJ1-1 TRBV5-1
CASSQDTSYNEQFF TRBJ2-1 TRBV4-3
CASSLGLTYNSPLHF TRBJ1-6 TRBV7-3
CASSQDWGQGAWGNQPQHF TRBJ1-5 TRBV4-3
CASEPPQGFEAFF TRBJ1-1 TRBV12-5
CASSITSGGRTDTQYF TRBJ2-3 TRBV19
CASSVEDSYNSPLHF TRBJ1-6 TRBV2
CASSHPTSGGRQETQYF TRBJ2-5 TRBV6-6
CASSLVRAEQFF TRBJ2-1 TRBV12-3/TRBV12-4
CASSQGRPGVADTQYF TRBJ2-3 TRBV11-3
CASSLVRRVTEAFF TRBJ1-1 TRBV7-9
CASSPGDRASYEQYF TRBJ2-7 TRBV18
CASSLTGEIGGYTF TRBJ1-2 TRBV7-9
CASSLRQDYGYTF TRBJ1-2 TRBV28
CSVYRVREQFF TRBJ2-1 TRBV20-1
CASSLEAANTEAFF TRBJ1-1 TRBV5-6
CASSDWGGQETQYF TRBJ2-5 TRBV11-3
CASSVDGLTPDTIYF TRBJ1-3 TRBV9
CASSWPTSGGTDTDTQYF TRBJ2-3 TRBV7-2
CASSFFVGTENTGELFF TRBJ2-2 TRBV5-1
CASSFQENTEAFF TRBJ1-1 TRBV7-8
CASSTGTGSHEQYF TRBJ2-7 TRBV5-4
CASSDQGTLNTGELFF TRBJ2-2 TRBV10-1
CASKGLAATDTQYF TRBJ2-3 TRBV6-5
CASSPPSGANVLTF TRBJ2-6 TRBV18
CASRTDSQNSPLHF TRBJ1-6 TRBV6-4
CASSQGTSLREQFF TRBJ2-1 TRBV11-2
CASSRGIEQYF TRBJ2-7 TRBV25-1
CASRLLAGAGELFF TRBJ2-2 TRBV6-5
CASSITGGTNEKLFF TRBJ1-4 TRBV6-4
CASNWDWRTYEQYF TRBJ2-7 TRBV10-1
CASSLGRLTTGELFF TRBJ2-2 TRBV7-2
CASSQVGTYDEQFF TRBJ2-1 TRBV4-1
CASSQVGYGYTF TRBJ1-2 TRBV16
CASSLVSGELGYTF TRBJ1-2 TRBV5-4
CASSATGGSYEQYF TRBJ2-7 TRBV9
CASSLSSNTEAFF TRBJ1-1 TRBV5-5
CASSEWGRGNNQPQHF TRBJ1-5 TRBV6-1
CASSFGRTQYQETQYF TRBJ2-5 TRBV5-1
CASSLGGGPEAFF TRBJ1-1 TRBV7-9
CASSIDSYGYTF TRBJ1-2 TRBV19